The 11 T cell receptor beta chains below all came from one sample that was sequenced in a study of blood T cell repertoires in COVID-19. Measured with immunoSEQ multiplex PCR; TCRdb has only the in-frame clones, and not every one. Here the sample spans under 200,000 clones, approximately 79% being singletons. The sequenced material came from PBMCs or T cells enriched from blood (not recorded which). All receptors derive from a woman aged 60-75 years with acute COVID-19.

This sequence joins TRBV11-3 and TRBJ2-1; TRBD1 aligns across 7 bases. V lost 1 base to trimming and J lost 5 bases; unmatched junction nucleotides: 2. Germline-derived CDR1 and CDR2 are SGHNT and YENEEA. The CDR3 has 14 amino acids. Here the CDR3 DNA reads TGTGCCAGCAGCTTAGGGGACAGCCACAATGAGCAGTTCTTC. Its translation is CASSLGDSHNEQFF.

V and J are TRBV21-1 and TRBJ1-4; the table's TRBD1 call for D was not verified on the DNA. TRBV21-1 is a documented pseudogene. The CDR3 consists of 13 residues. CDR3 DNA sequence: TGTGCCAGCACCCACGACAGTTATGAAAAACTGTTTTTT. Its protein product is CASTHDSYEKLFF.

This chain joins TRBV4-3 and TRBJ2-5; possibly TRBD1 for D (5 bases). The CDR3 spans 18 residues. V lost 0 bases and J 9 bases, leaving 26 bases between the germline ends. CDR1 and CDR2 (germline): LGHNA, YSLEER. DNA of the CDR3: TGCGCCAGCAGCCAAGATCTAAGCAGCGTCGACAGACTCCGGGCCCAGTACTTC. As protein: CASSQDLSSVDRLRAQYF.

This clone was seen more than once but under ten times. CDR3 protein: CATSRGGTGEQYF. CDR3 in DNA: TGTGCCACCAGCAGAGGTGGTACGGGGGAGCAGTACTTC. This chain uses TRBV15 with TRBJ2-7, with D perhaps TRBD2 (5 bases). Germline V lookup: CDR1 LNHNV, CDR2 YYDKDF (reference sequence). The germline V and J ends were trimmed by 1 base and 7 bases, with 11 bases remaining between them. The CDR3 has 13 amino acids. Drawing the rest from reference TRBV15 and TRBJ2-7, the complete variable domain is DAMVIQNPRYQVTQFGKPVTLSCSQTLNHNVMYWYQQKSSQAPKLLFHYYDKDFNNEADTPDNFQSRRPNTSFCFLDIRSPGLGDTAMYLCATSRGGTGEQYFGPGTRLTVT.

The chain couples TRBV9 to TRBJ2-7; 10 positions agree with TRBD1. Per the germline V gene, CDR1 is SGDLS and CDR2 is YYNGEE. This CDR3 contains 15 residues. The V and J ends lost 4 bases and 5 bases, in that order; junction bases with no gene match: 9. CDR3 DNA: TGTGCCAGCAGCTTCTCCGGGACAGGGGTGAACGAGCAGTACTTC. Residues: CASSFSGTGVNEQYF.

This clone was seen repeatedly, ten times or more. The chain has TRBV27 and TRBJ2-3; D is uncertain. The germline V gene has CDR1 MNHEY and CDR2 SMNVEV (reference sequence). This CDR3 is 16 amino acids long. The V end was cut by 2 bases, the J end by 0 bases, with 12 bases between. The CDR3 bases are TGTGCCAGCAGTTTACTGCCCCAGGCTAGCACAGATACGCAGTATTTT. Translation gives CASSLLPQASTDTQYF.

This chain connects TRBV4-3 to TRBJ2-1; 7 nucleotides match TRBD2. The CDR3 covers 15 residues. Germline trimming cut 1 base from V and 2 bases from J; bases unmatched to any gene: 2. CDR1 and CDR2 from the germline V gene are LGHNA and YSLEER. CDR3 residues: CASSQAAGAYNEQFF. In DNA form, the CDR3 reads TGCGCCAGCAGCCAAGCGGCGGGGGCCTACAATGAGCAGTTCTTC.

This clone was seen a handful of times. The V call is TRBV3-1 (or the pseudogene TRBV3-2), the J call TRBJ1-2; D gene unclear. Trimming removed 1 base from V and 7 bases from J, with 7 bases in between. The germline V gene has CDR1 LGHDT and CDR2 YNNKEL (reference sequence). This CDR3 region has 12 residues. CDR3: CASSQGLRGYTF. The DNA of the CDR3 is TGTGCCAGCAGCCAAGGGCTTCGTGGCTACACCTTC.

This chain links TRBV19 with TRBJ2-1, with D possibly being TRBD2 (6 bases). Germline V gives CDR1 LNHDA, CDR2 SQIVND (reference sequence). The V end lost 7 bases, the J end lost 4 bases, and 20 bases lay between the germline ends. The CDR3 extends over 16 amino acids. CDR3 coding DNA: TGTGCCAGTACCCCCTCGGAGGCGCGGGGATACAATGAGCAGTTCTTC. Residues: CASTPSEARGYNEQFF.

The V and J genes are TRBV9 and TRBJ2-1, with D unresolved. Germline CDR1 SGDLS, CDR2 YYNGEE. This CDR3 is built from 12 residues. Trimming took 3 bases from V and 10 from J, leaving 11 bases between them. The CDR3 sequence: CASSARLSEQFF. As DNA, the CDR3 is TGTGCCAGCAGCGCCCGACTGTCCGAGCAGTTCTTC.

This clone appeared a few times. The genes are TRBV4-3 and TRBJ2-2; D uncertain. The CDR3 spans 15 residues. V lost 1 base and J 4 bases, leaving 10 bases between the germline ends. Germline V gives CDR1 LGHNA, CDR2 YSLEER. Here the CDR3 DNA reads TGCGCCAGCAGCCAAGTGTATTTCCCCACCGGGGAGCTGTTTTTT. Its protein product is CASSQVYFPTGELFF.